These 5 T cell receptor beta chains share one sample of origin, sequenced in a study of shared clonotypes between healthy human individuals. Some clones are missing from TCRdb's copy, which holds only in-frame ones; the method was immunoSEQ multiplex PCR. The profile shows over a million clones, approximately 96% of them singletons. The sample taken for sequencing was naive CD4+ T cells sorted from blood. Specified subset: CD45RA+ positively selected. These receptors were obtained from a man aged 25-40 years in good health.

V gene TRBV11-2 combines with J gene TRBJ2-2; 7 nucleotides align to TRBD1. J lost 3 bases, V lost 7 bases, and 8 bases had no gene match. CDR1 is SGHAT, CDR2 FQNNGV, per germline. The CDR3 runs 15 residues. The CDR3 is CASIRDRAYTGELFF. The CDR3 DNA follows: TGTGCCAGCATCCGTGACAGGGCCTACACCGGGGAGCTGTTTTTT.

This chain links TRBV7-6 with TRBJ2-1; TRBD1 is a possible D gene (5 bases). The CDR3 contains 16 residues. CDR1 is SGHVS and CDR2 is FNYEAQ in the germline V gene. V lost 3 bases to trimming and J lost 14 bases, with 26 bases between them. The CDR3 DNA reads as TGTGCCAGCAGCTTTAGGCCGGACACGCTCACAGGAATGGAGTTCTTC. This codes for CASSFRPDTLTGMEFF.

This rearrangement joins TRBV5-1 to TRBJ2-1, with 12 bases matching TRBD2. The CDR3 is made up of 16 amino acids. Trimming took 3 bases from V and 7 from J; bases not matched to a gene: 8. Germline V lookup: CDR1 SGHRS, CDR2 YFSETQ. CDR3 bases: TGCGCCAGCAGCTCGGGACTAGCGGGCCGTACTAATGAGCAGTTCTTC. Residues: CASSSGLAGRTNEQFF.

This chain links TRBV7-6 with TRBJ2-1; possibly TRBD1 for D (6 bases). Per germline, CDR1 SGHVS and CDR2 FNYEAQ. V was cut by 5 bases and J by 9 bases, with 20 bases left in between. This CDR3 spans 15 amino acids. The CDR3, as DNA: TGTGCCAGCAGCCCGTATAACAGGGTCGGCGGTGAGCAGTTCTTC. It yields the protein CASSPYNRVGGEQFF.

The rearrangement uses TRBV28 and TRBJ2-1; TRBD2 agrees at 9 bases. The CDR3 is made up of 13 amino acids. The ends lost 10 bases at V and 2 bases at J; junction bases unmatched: 3. Germline V gene sequence: CDR1 MDHEN, CDR2 SYDVKM. The CDR3 DNA reads as TGTGCCACTAGCGGGAACCCCTACAATGAGCAGTTCTTC. Translating it yields CATSGNPYNEQFF.